This T cell receptor (beta chain) was retrieved from a study of blood T cell repertoires in COVID-19. Original analysis: Estimated nucleated cell counts came from reference gene primer amplification. Libraries were prepared by immunoSEQ multiplex PCR; TCRdb keeps only in-frame clonotypes and omits some of them. V, J and clone size are those of that table, while D and trimming were read from the DNA. The data contain 350,000 to 550,000 clones, 85% to 90% of them singletons. CDR1 and CDR2 from the germline V gene are MDHEN and SYDVKM. The CDR3 runs 19 residues. V shed 5 bases, J shed 0 bases, and the junction held 14 bases outside the gene matches. Participant-reported clinical history was the basis for cohort assignment. Resolution of symptoms, clearance, or two negative PCRs was present in recovered Cohort 3 donors.

This chain joins TRBV28 and TRBJ1-4, with 8 bases identical to TRBD1. The TCR comes from a man under 40 who had recovered from COVID-19. The specimen sequenced was PBMCs or T cells enriched from blood (not recorded which). This chain's CDR3 is CASSAGTGRRVTTNEKLFF. Here the CDR3 DNA reads TGTGCCAGCAGTGCCGGGACAGGACGAAGGGTGACAACTAATGAAAAACTGTTTTTT.